This T cell receptor beta chain comes out of a study of T cells in Graves' hyperthyroidism and ophthalmopathy. TCR beta CDR3 region amplification was performed from RNA transcripts. In the first-round RT-PCR of the TCR CDR3, the HTBI primer set was used. From the multiplex PCR reads, TCRdb called clonotypes with MiXCR, one entry per CDR3 protein. Here the sample spans around 530,000 distinct CDR3 sequences, 17% being singletons. This clonotype was observed a few times. The germline V gene has CDR1 SGHTA and CDR2 FQGNSA. The CDR3 has 14 amino acids. The V and J ends lost 2 bases and 7 bases respectively, with 14 bases between them.

V gene TRBV7-2 combines with J gene TRBJ1-1, with TRBD1 as a possible D gene (6 bases). Sequencing was done on a sample of blood. The source is a young woman with Graves' ophthalmopathy. CDR3 protein: CASSLLSGGGEAFF. The CDR3 DNA sequence: TGTGCCAGCAGCTTATTGTCCGGGGGCGGTGAAGCTTTCTTT.